This T cell receptor beta chain was recovered during a study of cytomegalovirus exposure and HLA in healthy donors. CDR1 is GTSNPN, CDR2 SVGIG, per germline (reference sequence). The CDR3 extends over 13 amino acids. The V gene lost 8 bases and the J gene lost 2 bases, with 13 bases spanning the gap. This table comes from immunoSEQ multiplex PCR, and its TCRdb copy is limited to in-frame clones, with some not included. This table holds 80,000 to 95,000 clones, 90% to 95% found once. This clone has just a few counts. The V and J genes are TRBV30 and TRBJ1-5, with unresolved D. The sequencing input was PBMCs. The sequence came from a woman aged 25 to 39 in good health and CMV-seropositive. This CDR3 is CAGSERGNQPQHF. Written as DNA, the CDR3 is TGTGCCGGCTCCGAGCGGGGCAATCAGCCCCAGCATTTT.